Sequencing of this T cell receptor beta chain was carried out in a study of T cell responses to AZD1222 COVID-19 vaccine (dated by TCRdb to 2020 to 2022). Background for the entire study: A total of 233 trial participants underwent TCR sequencing, of whom roughly 210 had received two doses of AZD1222 and 26 had received two doses of the MenACWY control vaccine. Trial participants were enrolled by age into subgroups of 18-55, 56-69 and 70-plus years, and around 150, 29 and 61 TCR-sequenced participants, respectively, were included in these subgroups.

A single count supports this clone. It lacks a known antigen. Per-base quality was not reported, and no clone a single base away is much larger than it. The junction shows trimming of 6 bases on V and 4 bases on J, plus 10 bases between the germline ends. There are 12 amino acids in the CDR3, from cysteine to phenylalanine inclusive. CDR3 DNA is the only sequence kept; it has 36 bases, read in frame from the first base. This specimen's time point label, interpreted: about 28 days (+/-7) after the second vaccine dose. AZD1222 recipients whose second dose came at about 4 weeks and those whose second dose came at about 12 weeks were combined into one group, since spike-specific TCR depth and breadth did not differ between the two schedules. Vaccinee samples were obtained from the UK trials COV001 and COV002, which included a single-blind randomized controlled phase 2/3 trial of AZD1222 (ChAdOx1 nCoV-19) in healthy adults. Trial participant PBMC samples were collected at day 0 and day 28 after the second dose for TCRbeta chain sequencing.

The CDR3 regions of human TCRbeta chains were subjected to immunosequencing. In the paper's pipeline: TCRs in the repertoires were matched against a reference library of SARS-CoV-2-specific TCRs that had been generated with the MIRA antigen-specificity platform. Breadth meant the fraction of unique TCRs that were SARS-CoV-2-associated, whereas depth meant the fraction of total T cells that were SARS-CoV-2-associated. Each spike-specific TCR was assigned to its reactive spike region and to a CD4 or CD8 class using the MIRA data. Log10-transformed breadth and depth values were compared by one-way ANOVA with Sidak's multiple comparisons tests. Sourced from immuneACCESS, this table was stored by TCRdb with only in-frame sequences that have V and J called. A share of the clones is absent; for the studies checked, an unresolved V gene accounts for under half, and the remainder has no known explanation. The V and J calls and the clone size are those of that table, but D and trimming were determined from the DNA. Counted in this sample were roughly 120,000 clones; about 86% of them appeared once. Of the sample, approximately 15% falls within the top ten clones.

The full study reports these points: Because no day 14 peak-response samples were available, the repertoires could be characterized only after the peak T cell response. In the small 56-69-year group, the increase in depth fell short of significance, most likely because of low power. After two AZD1222 doses, both the breadth and the depth of spike-specific TCRs were significantly higher than at day 0 and than in MenACWY recipients. Most participants were white British and females outnumbered males, and the authors suggested that clonal diversity may have been underestimated. Conclusions about previously exposed vaccinees are limited, since just 6 or 7 AZD1222 recipients were seropositive for SARS-CoV-2 at baseline. Vaccine-associated CD4 TCRs spanned the whole spike protein, with dominant responses in regions 160-218 and 743-854. Reportedly, close to half of the unique spike-specific TCRs recognized epitopes lying outside the regions that are mutated in the B.1.351 and B.1.1.7 variants.

Sequences were derived from peripheral blood, sampled 28 days after the second AZD1222 dose. This receptor was taken from an adult who received the AZD1222 COVID-19 vaccine. The chain employs TRBV12-3 or TRBV12-4 and TRBJ2-7, with no D gene named confidently. In nucleotide form, the sequence is TGTGCCAGCAGCCCTCGACGATACGAGCAGTACTTC. This translates into CASSPRRYEQYF.